This TCR beta chain appears in the sequencing data of a study of shared clonotypes between healthy human individuals. About the study: For every donor, three CD4 naive, three CD4 memory, two CD8 naive and one CD8 memory plates were used.

Every subset had its genomic DNA shared out evenly among several immunoSEQ plates. TCRdb's copy holds only in-frame clones and misses some; the assay was immunoSEQ multiplex PCR. Of some 2,500,000 clones listed, 92% were seen once; the top ten hold approximately 0.4%. Germline V gene data show CDR1 as WNHNN and CDR2 as SYGVQD (reference sequence). The CDR3 is 17 residues long. After removal of 0 bases from V and 8 bases from J, the junction contained 12 bases not matched to a gene. The CD4+ fraction was divided into a CD45RA+ naive subset and a CD45RA-negative memory subset. The sequencing input was naive CD4+ T cells from PBMCs. Subset: CD45RA+ positively selected. The genes are TRBV10-1 and TRBJ1-4, with 7 nucleotides matching TRBD1. The source of this sequence is a man aged 18 to 35 in good health. Some clones in this sample may be carry-over from other donors' samples. Here the CDR3 DNA reads TGCGCCAGCAGTGAGTCGCTCGGTGGGAGGGGGCGAGAAAAACTGTTTTTT. It yields the protein CASSESLGGRGREKLFF.